This TCR beta chain stems from a study of beta chain features in type 1 diabetes. The study, taken as a whole, reports: Healthy donors had naive, central memory and Treg TCRB repertoires that appeared less similar than those seen among patients.

Using CD45RO/CCR7/CD25/CD127/CD95/CD27, CD4+ naive, central memory, regulatory and stem cell-like memory cells were sorted. Reverse transcription of all isolated RNA meant that expressed TCRB transcripts were sequenced. Survey-depth immunoSEQ sequencing was used for stem cell-like memory T cells. Assay used: immunoSEQ multiplex PCR; TCRdb lists only in-frame clones, some missing. Counted here are under 90,000 clones, under 35% occurring once; the ten biggest clones make up about 0.5%. The junction had 4 bases not matched to a gene; V was cut back by 4 bases and J by 1 base. The germline gives CDR1 KGHSH, CDR2 LQKENI. This CDR3 is built from 15 residues. This clone has only a few counts. Its specificity is unknown.

This receptor was obtained from a woman in her late teens or twenties in good health. The chain couples TRBV18 to TRBJ2-5; 9 bases fit TRBD1. The material sequenced was stem cell memory CD4+ T cells from blood. CDR3 in amino acids: CASSLNRGLQETQYF. The DNA of the CDR3 is TGTGCCAGCTCACTGAACAGGGGGCTCCAAGAGACCCAGTACTTC.